The clone carrying this TCR beta chain was found many times. This entry is derived from a study of blood T cells in healthy people across ages. A J-beta primer mix and a sample-barcoded 5' primer were used in a second PCR of roughly 6 to 11 cycles. TCRdb processed the 5' RACE reads anew with MiXCR; each CDR3 protein has one entry. The data show approximately 780,000 distinct CDR3 sequences, with roughly 24% seen just once and around 3% held by the top ten. CDR1 is MGHRA, CDR2 YSYEKL, per germline. The CDR3 has 16 residues. V lost 1 base, J lost 6 bases, and 19 bases lay in between. This sample also belongs to another study, concerning T cells of mothers and their children. That study adds: Related pairs of mothers and children showed slightly higher, non-significant overlap versus unrelated pairs.

The sample comprised blood. This TCR was recovered from a boy between 10 and 17 years old in good health. The chain employs TRBV4-1 and TRBJ2-7; no definite D call. The CDR3 DNA follows: TGCGCCAGCAGCCAAGTCACGGCCCCAGGATGGGGCGAGCAGTACTTC. It is translated as CASSQVTAPGWGEQYF.